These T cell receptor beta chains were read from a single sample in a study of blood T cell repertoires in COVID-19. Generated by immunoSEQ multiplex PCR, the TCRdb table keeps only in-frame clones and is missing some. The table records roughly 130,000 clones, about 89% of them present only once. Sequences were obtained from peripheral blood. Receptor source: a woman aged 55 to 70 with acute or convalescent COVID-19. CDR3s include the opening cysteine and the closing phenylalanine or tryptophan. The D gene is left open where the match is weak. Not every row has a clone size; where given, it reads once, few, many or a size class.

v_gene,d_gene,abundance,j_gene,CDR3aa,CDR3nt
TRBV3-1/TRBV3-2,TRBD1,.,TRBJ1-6,CASSRTGENSPLHF,TGTGCCAGCAGCCGGACAGGTGAAAATTCACCCCTCCACTTT
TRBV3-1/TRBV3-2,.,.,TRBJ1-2,CASSSRAGAGYTF,TGTGCCAGCAGTTCTAGGGCGGGGGCCGGCTACACCTTC
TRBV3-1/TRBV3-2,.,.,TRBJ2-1,CASSQAERLYNEQFF,TGTGCCAGCAGCCAAGCAGAGCGGTTATACAATGAGCAGTTCTTC
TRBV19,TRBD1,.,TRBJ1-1,CASSPYLGGMGTEAFF,TGTGCCAGTAGTCCCTACCTAGGGGGCATGGGCACTGAAGCTTTCTTT
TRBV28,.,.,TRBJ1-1,CASSLSTGISTEAFF,TGTGCCAGCAGTTTATCTACAGGGATAAGCACTGAAGCTTTCTTT
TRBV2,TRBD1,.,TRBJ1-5,CASREGGGESNQPQHF,TGTGCCAGCAGGGAAGGGGGCGGGGAGAGCAATCAGCCCCAGCATTTT
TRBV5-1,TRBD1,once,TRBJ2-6,CASSFGAGGGSYGSGANVLTF,TGCGCCAGCAGCTTTGGCGCAGGGGGCGGAAGCTATGGGTCTGGGGCCAACGTCCTGACTTTC
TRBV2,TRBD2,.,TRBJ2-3,CASRDPSGRALAQYF,TGTGCCAGCAGGGATCCTAGCGGGAGGGCCCTAGCGCAGTATTTT
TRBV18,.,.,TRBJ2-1,CASSPTGQGLNEQFF,TGTGCCAGCTCACCGACAGGCCAAGGGCTCAATGAGCAGTTCTTC
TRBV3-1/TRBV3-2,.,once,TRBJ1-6,CASSQTAANSPLHF,TGTGCCAGCAGCCAGACCGCGGCGAATTCACCCCTCCACTTT
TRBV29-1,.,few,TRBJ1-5,CSVLTGSNQPQHF,TGCAGCGTTCTTACAGGGAGCAATCAGCCCCAGCATTTT
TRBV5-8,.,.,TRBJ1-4,CASSFGDTREKLFF,TGTGCCAGCAGCTTCGGGGACACGAGGGAAAAACTGTTTTTT
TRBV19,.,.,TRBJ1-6,CASNLAATAYNSPLHF,TGTGCCAGTAACCTAGCGGCGACTGCTTATAATTCACCCCTCCACTTT
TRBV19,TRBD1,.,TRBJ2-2,CASSINRGLTGELFF,TGTGCCAGTAGTATAAACAGGGGGCTAACCGGGGAGCTGTTTTTT
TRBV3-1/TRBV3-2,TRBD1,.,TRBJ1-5,CASSQSWSQGRQPQHF,TGTGCCAGCAGCCAAAGTTGGTCACAGGGGCGTCAGCCCCAGCATTTT
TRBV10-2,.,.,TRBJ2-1,CASSGDWSSYNEQFF,TGCGCCAGCAGCGGAGACTGGAGCTCCTACAATGAGCAGTTCTTC
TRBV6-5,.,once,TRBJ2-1,CASTRQGFGYNEQFF,TGTGCCAGCACGCGCCAGGGGTTCGGATACAATGAGCAGTTCTTC
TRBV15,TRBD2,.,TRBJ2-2,CATSRAGKPGELFF,TGTGCCACCAGCCGAGCGGGGAAACCCGGGGAGCTGTTTTTT
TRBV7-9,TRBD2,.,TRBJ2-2,CASSLSGKNTGELFF,TGTGCCAGCAGCTTAAGCGGGAAGAACACCGGGGAGCTGTTTTTT
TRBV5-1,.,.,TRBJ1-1,CASSLAGDTEAFF,TGCGCCAGCAGCTTGGCAGGGGACACTGAAGCTTTCTTT